These 9 T cell receptor beta chains were sequenced from one sample in a study of shared clonotypes between healthy human individuals. Positively selected for CCR7, the CD45RO-negative cells used as naive CD8 cells excluded terminally differentiated effector memory CD45RA+ cells. Some clones are missing from TCRdb's copy, which holds only in-frame ones; the method was immunoSEQ multiplex PCR. The sample carries about 2.1 million clones, just over 90% recorded once. Sequencing was done on a sample of naive CD8+ T cells from PBMCs. These receptors were taken from a man between 18 and 29 years old in good health. Some clones in this sample may be carry-over from other donors' samples.

The chain joins TRBV27 to TRBJ1-5; 7 nucleotides align to TRBD1. Losses at the gene ends were 5 bases for V and 10 bases for J; bases not matched to a gene: 14. This CDR3 is 15 amino acids long. CDR1 is MNHEY and CDR2 is SMNVEV in the germline V gene (reference sequence). Written as DNA, the CDR3 is TGTGCCAGCAGTGAGACAGGGTGGGGTAGAAATCCCCAGCATTTT. Its protein product is CASSETGWGRNPQHF.

The chain combines TRBV28 with TRBJ2-7, with D perhaps being TRBD1 or TRBD2 (6 bases each). This CDR3 contains 14 residues. Germline V lookup: CDR1 MDHEN, CDR2 SYDVKM. Deletions cut 7 bases from V and 4 bases from J, with 17 bases between. The CDR3 region is CASKKEGDVYEQYF. The DNA for the CDR3 is TGTGCCAGCAAGAAGGAGGGGGATGTATACGAGCAGTACTTC.

V is TRBV9 and J is TRBJ2-7; 10 nucleotides match TRBD2. CDR1 SGDLS and CDR2 YYNGEE come from the germline V gene. The CDR3 loop spans 15 amino acids. V shed 4 bases, J shed 3 bases, and the junction held 7 bases outside the gene matches. The CDR3 is CASSTGTSANYEQYF. The DNA for the CDR3 is TGTGCCAGCAGCACGGGGACTAGCGCCAACTACGAGCAGTACTTC.

For the CDR3, the DNA is TGTGCCAGCGCCACGCTGGGGAATGAGCAGTTCTTC. It specifies CASATLGNEQFF. The rearrangement links TRBV11-3 to TRBJ2-1; no firm D call. V was trimmed by 8 bases and J by 7 bases, leaving 12 bases between them. The germline CDR1 and CDR2 sequences are SGHNT and YENEEA. This CDR3 region has 12 residues.

The chain has TRBV4-3 and TRBJ2-1, with TRBD1 matching over 7 bases. The V segment lost 0 bases and the J segment 6 bases; nucleotides outside the gene matches: 8. CDR1 and CDR2 (germline): LGHNA, YSLEER. CDR3 length equals 16 residues. For the CDR3, the DNA is TGCGCCAGCAGCCAAGATGAGGAACAGGGGTTCAATGAGCAGTTCTTC. This gives the protein CASSQDEEQGFNEQFF.

This chain connects TRBV28 to TRBJ2-7; tentatively, D is TRBD1 or TRBD2 (5 bases each). Germline assignment: CDR1 MDHEN and CDR2 SYDVKM. V dropped 8 bases and J dropped 2 bases, with 22 bases sitting between them. The CDR3 sequence is 16 residues long. The CDR3 coding sequence is TGTGCCAGCCGAGGGGCGCGGTTCCCGGTCGCCTACGAGCAGTACTTC. It encodes CASRGARFPVAYEQYF.

This clone showed up just once. This chain joins TRBV7-9 and TRBJ2-1; 8 positions match TRBD2. Germline CDR1 SEHNR, CDR2 FQNEAQ (reference sequence). The CDR3 has 17 amino acids. The V segment lost 4 bases and the J segment 9 bases; nucleotides outside the gene matches: 17. For the CDR3, the DNA is TGTGCCAGCAGCTCCACCCATCGGCGGGGGGAAACGGTTGAGCAGTTCTTC. It codes for CASSSTHRRGETVEQFF.

This chain's CDR3 is CASSSGLAGGPGETQYF. In DNA, the CDR3 is TGTGCCAGCAGCTCGGGACTAGCGGGAGGGCCCGGGGAGACCCAGTACTTC. The V and J genes are TRBV9 and TRBJ2-5, with 16 bases identical to TRBD2. The CDR3 is 17 amino acids. With 4 bases clipped from V and 5 bases from J, the junction kept 8 bases outside the gene matches. Germline CDR1 and CDR2: SGDLS and YYNGEE.

V usage is TRBV28 and J usage is TRBJ2-7; tentative D call: TRBD2 (6 bases). CDR1 and CDR2 (germline): MDHEN, SYDVKM. The CDR3 runs 15 residues. Trimming left V 6 bases short and J 2 bases short, with 17 bases between. CDR3 in amino acids: CASSVPRDLAYEQYF. The CDR3 region has the DNA TGTGCCAGCAGCGTGCCCCGGGACTTAGCCTACGAGCAGTACTTC.